This TCR beta chain originates from a study of cytomegalovirus exposure and HLA in healthy donors. A note on this clone: Its antigen is not identified.

The study's findings and limits: Immune exposure was documented only through CMV serostatus. The authors reported that TCR beta sequences could predict HLA-A and HLA-B alleles. These predictions were accurate for most subjects in the first cohort. The authors confirmed in vitro that three CMV-associated chains were specific for CMV antigens.

The germline V and J ends were trimmed by 6 bases and 9 bases, with 24 bases remaining between them. CDR1 is MDHEN and CDR2 is SYDVKM in the germline V gene. The CDR3 is 16 residues long. Primers for the PCR totalled 60 Vbeta and 13 Jbeta. Clones were read by immunoSEQ multiplex PCR, and TCRdb kept only the in-frame ones, dropping some. The table records about 190,000 clones, roughly three quarters of them present only once. The sequenced sample was PBMCs. The chain carries TRBV28 and TRBJ2-1; TRBD2 is a possible D gene (5 bases). This TCR was sampled from a woman aged 50 to 60 in good health and CMV-seronegative. The DNA of the CDR3 is TGTGCCAGCAGCCACCTGGGGAGAGATAGCTCGAGTGAGCAGTTCTTC. Protein sequence: CASSHLGRDSSSEQFF.